A single T cell receptor beta chain is shown here with its context. This clone was found a few times. The antigen this receptor binds is unknown. Base qualities are not at hand, and no much larger clone is one base apart. Libraries were prepared through the immunoSEQ multiplex PCR assay. For most patients, genomic DNA was isolated using the Qiagen DNeasy Blood and Tissue Kit and was shipped frozen to Adaptive Biotechnologies for TCR sequencing. For most patients, high-throughput TCR-beta CDR3 sequencing of genomic DNA was performed by Adaptive Biotechnologies. Per the source publication's procedure: Adaptive's ImmunoSEQ software supplied the TCR sequencing data for around 19 patients, while MiXCR and VDJtools were used to process three other patients. To correct CD4 versus CD8 sorting errors, sequences present in both subsets at a frequency ratio below 5:1 were removed. CDR3 nucleotide sequences shared between donor and recipient were removed because their origin could not be assigned. At least 2-fold expansion over unstimulated cells and a minimum CFSE-low frequency of 0.002% (template counts) or 0.001% (read counts) were required for clones to be classified as alloreactive. Clones detected in sequenced pre-transplant spleen, lymph node, or MLR CFSE-low populations of the donor or recipient were defined as mappable. The cumulative frequency of alloreactive clones was calculated as a percentage of all sequences, weighted by copy number. The source is immuneACCESS, and TCRdb retained only in-frame sequences with V and J called. Part of the clones is not carried over; for the studies checked, unresolved V genes explain less than half of this, and the remainder is unexplained. D and trimming were read from the DNA, whereas the V and J calls and clone size are those reported in that table. A total of some 88,000 clones appear in this sample, 85% to 95% of them only once. Of the sample, roughly 2% falls within the top ten clones.

The data originate from a study of graft-versus-host responses after intestinal transplantation (dated by TCRdb to the early 2020s). Study-level background: Recipients received multivisceral, liver-intestinal, or isolated intestinal transplants. All recipients received anti-thymocyte globulin induction followed by maintenance tacrolimus and steroids for roughly 3 years. After intestinal transplantation, graft-versus-host and host-versus-graft alloreactive T cell clones were followed in the graft, circulation and bone marrow using bulk TCR-beta CDR3 sequencing. To identify alloreactive clones, pre-transplant mixed lymphocyte reaction products were sequenced and compared with unstimulated pre-transplant donor and recipient T cells. A cohort of 20 to 25 intestinal transplant recipients, including one retransplant, was enrolled, and a few patients lacking pretransplant specimens were excluded. A peak of at least 4% donor T cells among recipient peripheral blood mononuclear cells was the definition used for donor T cell macrochimerism. Instead of going to the commercial service, samples from a few later patients were sequenced in-house on an Illumina MiSeq and processed with MiXCR. Overall study results and their limits: GvH clones turned up in recipient bone marrow, with some appearing earlier in ileal mucosa or blood, a pattern consistent with an intestinal mucosal origin. Early after transplant, declines in HvG clones were associated with peak levels of circulating GvH clones. The conclusions were limited by the relatively low number and heterogeneity of the intestinal transplant patients. High GvH to HvG T cell clonal ratios were observed in the allografts of patients with donor T cell macrochimerism.

The time point label, read with the paper, signifies: cells obtained before transplantation from donor or recipient. CD3+CD4+ and CD3+CD8+ populations were FACS-sorted from unstimulated pre-transplant donor and recipient cells taken from spleen or lymph nodes. This sequence was found in a human donor who received an intestinal transplant. The material was unstimulated CD8+ T cells sorted from spleen or lymph node cells, obtained before intestinal transplant.

CDR3 reads: CASMEGGYEQYF. In nucleotide form, the sequence is TGTGCCAGCATGGAGGGTGGCTACGAGCAGTACTTC. The V and J segments used are TRBV2 and TRBJ2-7; TRBD2 might be the D gene, on 6 matching bases. V is shortened by 7 bases, J by 3 bases, and the region joining them spans 10 bases. The CDR1 and CDR2 encoded by the germline V gene are SNHLY and FYNNEI. The CDR3 contains 12 residues, cysteine and phenylalanine counted. Just CDR3 DNA is preserved here, 36 bases in frame from base 1.